The 17 T cell receptor beta chains in this list originate from one sample, sequenced in a study of shared clonotypes between healthy human individuals. Sequenced by immunoSEQ multiplex PCR; TCRdb stores in-frame clones only, minus some. Of about half a million clones detected, around 77% appear once; the ten largest clones hold 12%. Sequenced material: PBMCs. These receptors were obtained from a woman between 40 and 50 years old in good health. Some clones in this sample may be carry-over from other donors' samples.

This chain uses TRBV28 with TRBJ1-5; TRBD1 agrees at 12 bases. Germline V gene data show CDR1 as MDHEN and CDR2 as SYDVKM. The V and J ends lost 6 bases and 5 bases, in that order; junction bases with no gene match: 8. This CDR3 spans 16 amino acids. The CDR3 protein is CASSHKGTGGYQPQHF. CDR3 nucleotide sequence: TGTGCCAGCAGCCATAAAGGGACAGGGGGCTATCAGCCCCAGCATTTT.

This clone has a handful of counts. A read error is possible here, since a much larger clone lies one base away. The gene calls are TRBV30 and TRBJ1-1; a possible D gene is TRBD1 (5 bases). Germline values: CDR1 GTSNPN, CDR2 SVGIG (reference sequence). This CDR3 comprises 12 residues. The CDR3 nucleotides read TGTGCCCGGAGTAGGGGAGGCACTGAAGCTTTCTTT. Amino acid sequence: CARSRGGTEAFF.

This clone was seen just once. The chain combines TRBV11-2 with TRBJ2-7, with 8 bases aligning to TRBD2. V was pared by 2 bases and J by 2 bases, with 8 bases of the junction left unmatched. The CDR3 runs to 16 residues. Germline-derived CDR1 and CDR2 are SGHAT and FQNNGV. DNA of the CDR3: TGTGCCAGCAGCTTATGGGGGCCGCGGGGGGCCTACGAGCAGTACTTC. Its protein product is CASSLWGPRGAYEQYF.

This clone was observed a few times. The chain joins TRBV4-1 to TRBJ2-7, with D possibly TRBD1 on 6 matching bases. V shed 3 bases and J shed 6 bases, with 18 bases lying between them. The CDR3 extends over 15 amino acids. Looked up from germline, CDR1 is MGHRA and CDR2 is YSYEKL. In nucleotides, the CDR3 is TGCGCCAGCAGCCACCGGGACACCAGCCCTTTCGAGCAGTACTTC. It yields the protein CASSHRDTSPFEQYF.

The chain combines TRBV18 with TRBJ2-7, with 14 bases identical to TRBD2. The junction had 7 bases not matched to a gene; V was cut back by 6 bases and J by 6 bases. CDR1 KGHSH and CDR2 LQKENI come from the germline V gene. The CDR3 runs to 15 residues. CDR3 in amino acids: CASSSGLAGGSEQYF. CDR3 nucleotides: TGTGCCAGCTCGTCAGGACTAGCGGGAGGTAGCGAGCAGTACTTC. The full variable domain, its missing parts supplied by reference TRBV18 and TRBJ2-7, is NAGVMQNPRHLVRRRGQEARLRCSPMKGHSHVYWYRQLPEEGLKFMVYLQKENIIDESGMPKERFSAEFPKEGPSILRIQQVVRGDSAAYFCASSSGLAGGSEQYFGPGTRLTVT.

For this clone: It is likely a read error: a sequence one base away is far more abundant. Different DNA sequences within this sample yield the same CDR3. The chain has TRBV30 and TRBJ1-2, with TRBD1 identical over 7 bases. J was trimmed by 0 bases and V by 1 base; bases with no gene match: 8. The CDR3 has 16 residues. Germline values: CDR1 GTSNPN, CDR2 SVGIG (reference sequence). This CDR3 reads CAWSDSHRGSNYGYTF. The CDR3 nucleotides read TGTGCCTGGAGTGACTCCCACAGGGGCTCTAACTATGGCTACACCTTC.

The chain carries TRBV29-1 and TRBJ2-1; D is undetermined. This CDR3 has 12 residues. V lost 4 bases, J lost 8 bases, and 12 bases lay in between. Germline V CDR1 and CDR2: SQVTM, ANQGSEA. Here the CDR3 reads CSVVKSTDEQFF. CDR3 DNA sequence: TGCAGCGTTGTGAAGTCGACCGATGAGCAGTTCTTC.

The rearrangement uses TRBV30 and TRBJ2-5; D possibly corresponds to TRBD2 (6 bases). The end of the DNA aligns better with TRBJ2-7, so the J call may be wrong. Germline V gene sequence: CDR1 GTSNPN, CDR2 SVGIG (reference sequence). This CDR3 has 11 residues. The CDR3 reads CAWSGSYEQYF. CDR3 bases: TGTGCCTGGAGCGGGAGCTACGAGCAGTACTTC.

Turning to this clone: A read error likely explains this, since a far larger clone differs by one base. This sample also contains other DNA sequences that code for the same CDR3. The J gene is TRBJ2-2, the V gene TRBV2; D not resolved. The CDR3 covers 11 residues. Trimming pared 7 bases from V and 8 bases from J, leaving 8 bases between. Germline V gene lookup returns CDR1 SNHLY and CDR2 FYNNEI. CDR3 nucleotides: TGTGCCAGCACACCTTGGGGGGAGCTGTTTTTT. Residues: CASTPWGELFF.

The chain combines TRBV7-2 with TRBJ1-5; no definite D call. The CDR3 length is 14 residues. CDR1 is SGHTA and CDR2 is FQGNSA in the germline V gene. V shed 5 bases and J shed 3 bases, with 11 bases lying between them. Here the CDR3 reads CASSVVGPNQPQHF. CDR3 in DNA: TGTGCCAGCAGCGTAGTCGGTCCCAATCAGCCCCAGCATTTT. The full variable domain, its missing parts supplied by reference TRBV7-2 and TRBJ1-5, is GAGVSQSPSNKVTEKGKDVELRCDPISGHTALYWYRQSLGQGLEFLIYFQGNSAPDKSGLPSDRFSAERTGGSVSTLTIQRTQQEDSAVYLCASSVVGPNQPQHFGDGTRLSIL.

This clone was recorded at least ten times. The chain couples TRBV6-5 to TRBJ2-7; D gene unclear. Looked up from germline, CDR1 is MNHEY and CDR2 is SVGAGI. V gave up 3 bases and J gave up 2 bases, with 8 bases separating them. This CDR3 comprises 13 residues. CDR3 loop: CASSYTATYEQYF. The CDR3 DNA reads TGTGCCAGCAGTTATACGGCGACCTACGAGCAGTACTTC.

The chain joins TRBV5-6 to TRBJ2-3; 7 nucleotides line up with TRBD1. CDR3 length: 13 residues. The germline gives CDR1 SGHDT, CDR2 YYEEEE. Trimming at V came to 0 bases and at J to 10 bases, leaving 5 bases not matched to a gene. CDR3 sequence (DNA): TGTGCCAGCAGCTTGGGCCAAGGGACAGCGCAGTATTTT. Amino acid sequence: CASSLGQGTAQYF.

The rearrangement links TRBV30 to TRBJ1-5; D is possibly TRBD1 (6 bases). This CDR3 has 13 amino acids. The germline CDR1 and CDR2 sequences are GTSNPN and SVGIG (reference sequence). V lost 4 bases and J lost 6, with 13 bases in between. CDR3 loop: CAWTRTVGQPQHF. Here the CDR3 DNA reads TGTGCCTGGACCCGGACAGTCGGTCAGCCCCAGCATTTT.

This rearrangement joins TRBV7-2 to TRBJ1-1; no definite D call. The CDR3 sequence is 14 residues long. Germline V gives CDR1 SGHTA, CDR2 FQGNSA. The V gene lost 1 base and the J gene lost 6 bases, with 12 bases spanning the gap. CDR3 in amino acids: CASSLGPARSEAFF. The CDR3, as DNA: TGTGCCAGCAGCTTAGGCCCCGCCCGATCTGAAGCTTTCTTT.

This clone has more than one count but fewer than ten. This chain joins TRBV5-1 and TRBJ2-1, with 9 bases identical to TRBD1. CDR3 length equals 15 residues. The germline CDR1 and CDR2 sequences are SGHRS and YFSETQ. V lost 2 bases and J lost 7; bases outside the gene matches: 7. The CDR3 coding sequence is TGCGCCAGCAGCTTTGGGACAGGGTCTCGGAATGAGCAGTTCTTC. Its translation: CASSFGTGSRNEQFF.

The CDR3 coding sequence is TGCGCCAGCATACACAAGGGGGGGAGGCCCCCGGTCGAGCAGTTCTTC. This sequence encodes CASIHKGGRPPVEQFF. J is TRBJ2-1 and V is TRBV23-1, with a tentative D call TRBD2 (7 bases). TRBV23-1 is an open reading frame, and its role is uncertain. V shed 7 bases and J shed 10 bases, with 26 bases lying between them. This CDR3 is built from 16 residues.

Details on this clone: The same CDR3 is also encoded by other DNA sequences in this sample. V gene TRBV30 combines with J gene TRBJ2-7, with 8 bases aligning to TRBD1. Per germline, CDR1 GTSNPN and CDR2 SVGIG (reference sequence). Trimming took 0 bases from V and 3 from J; bases not matched to a gene: 4. The CDR3 length is 14 residues. The CDR3 DNA sequence: TGTGCCTGGAGTGTCGCAGGGGGCGGCTACGAGCAGTACTTC. Protein sequence: CAWSVAGGGYEQYF.